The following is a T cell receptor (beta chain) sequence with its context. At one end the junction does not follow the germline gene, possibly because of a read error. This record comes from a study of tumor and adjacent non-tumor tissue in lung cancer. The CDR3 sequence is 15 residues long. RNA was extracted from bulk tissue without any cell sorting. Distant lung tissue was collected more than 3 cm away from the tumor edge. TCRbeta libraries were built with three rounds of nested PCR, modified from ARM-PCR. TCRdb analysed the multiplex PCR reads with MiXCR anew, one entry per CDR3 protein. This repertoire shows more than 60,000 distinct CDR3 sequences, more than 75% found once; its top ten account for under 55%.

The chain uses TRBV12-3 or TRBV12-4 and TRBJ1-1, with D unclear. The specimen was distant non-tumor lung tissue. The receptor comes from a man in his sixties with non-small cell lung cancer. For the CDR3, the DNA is TGTGTCAGCAGACCGGGTCAAGGTCGGAACACTGAAGCTTTCTTT. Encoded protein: CVSRPGQGRNTEAFF.